The 5 T cell receptor beta chains listed next were all sequenced from one sample in a study of STAT3 mutations in large granular lymphocyte leukemia. Study results and limitations: Every T-cell large granular lymphocyte leukemia patient had at least one immunodominant TCR beta clonotype.

The table came from immunoSEQ multiplex PCR; TCRdb's copy has only in-frame clones and leaves some out. This sample yields 30,000 to 35,000 clones, of which roughly 80% are seen a single time; approximately 30% belongs to the top ten. For these receptors, no antigen is known. Sample: peripheral blood mononuclear cells. Every receptor here comes from a woman aged 45-65 years with T-cell large granular lymphocyte leukemia. Some clones in this sample may be carry-over from other donors' samples.

The rearrangement uses TRBV2 and TRBJ2-5, with 10 bases lining up with TRBD2. The CDR3 is 15 amino acids. V shed 8 bases and J 4 bases; nucleotides not matched to a gene: 10. Germline V gene data show CDR1 as SNHLY and CDR2 as FYNNEI. Here the CDR3 reads CASSTSSGSTETQYF. The CDR3, as DNA: TGTGCCAGCTCTACCTCTAGCGGGAGCACAGAGACCCAGTACTTC.

This rearrangement joins TRBV7-9 to TRBJ2-3, with TRBD2 matching over 8 bases. The CDR3 extends over 17 amino acids. Germline V gene sequence: CDR1 SEHNR, CDR2 FQNEAQ (reference sequence). V dropped 6 bases and J dropped 3; count of bases not matched to a gene: 14. The CDR3 nucleotides read TGTGCCAGCAGATTCAGCGGGAGTCTGAGTATGACAGATACGCAGTATTTT. Amino acid sequence: CASRFSGSLSMTDTQYF.

The chain employs TRBV9 and TRBJ2-7, with a weak D call TRBD1 (6 bases). The CDR3 totals 14 residues. V was cut by 3 bases and J by 2 bases, with 12 bases left in between. CDR1 is SGDLS and CDR2 is YYNGEE in the germline V gene. The CDR3 spells CASSAGQPAYEQYF. The CDR3 bases are TGTGCCAGCAGCGCAGGACAGCCGGCCTACGAGCAGTACTTC.

The rearrangement links TRBV27 to TRBJ2-7; D is unclear. The V gene lost 5 bases and the J gene lost 0 bases, with 14 bases spanning the gap. The CDR3 consists of 15 residues. Germline V gene lookup returns CDR1 MNHEY and CDR2 SMNVEV (reference sequence). CDR3 sequence (DNA): TGTGCCAGCAGTACAACGGCGTCGAGCTCCTACGAGCAGTACTTC. Translating it yields CASSTTASSSYEQYF.

The chain recombines TRBV5-6 with TRBJ2-7; 7 bases agree with TRBD1. Germline V gene data show CDR1 as SGHDT and CDR2 as YYEEEE. There are 17 residues in the CDR3. The V and J ends lost 0 bases and 3 bases, in that order; junction bases with no gene match: 12. CDR3 DNA: TGTGCCAGCAGCTTGGAGGGGGCCAGGATCGCGGGCTACGAGCAGTACTTC. Protein: CASSLEGARIAGYEQYF.